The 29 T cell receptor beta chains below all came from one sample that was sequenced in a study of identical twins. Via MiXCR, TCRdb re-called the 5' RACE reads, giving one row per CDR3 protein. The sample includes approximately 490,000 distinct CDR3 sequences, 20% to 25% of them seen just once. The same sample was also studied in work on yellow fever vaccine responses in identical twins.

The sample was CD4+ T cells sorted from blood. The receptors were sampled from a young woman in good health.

The CDR3 is CASSQGTVVTEAFF. The CDR3 region has the DNA TGTGCCAGCAGCCAAGGAACCGTGGTCACTGAAGCTTTCTTT. The J gene is TRBJ1-1, the V gene TRBV3-1; D is undetermined. The CDR3 runs 14 residues. Trimming pared 1 base from V and 4 bases from J, leaving 10 bases between. Germline V lookup: CDR1 LGHDT, CDR2 YNNKEL (reference sequence).

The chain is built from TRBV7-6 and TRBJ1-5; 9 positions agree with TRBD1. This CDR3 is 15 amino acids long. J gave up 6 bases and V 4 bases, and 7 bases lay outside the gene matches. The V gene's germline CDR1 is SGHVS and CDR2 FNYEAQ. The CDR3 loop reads CASSSGTGYLQPQHF. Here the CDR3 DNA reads TGTGCCAGCAGCTCCGGGACAGGGTATCTTCAGCCCCAGCATTTT.

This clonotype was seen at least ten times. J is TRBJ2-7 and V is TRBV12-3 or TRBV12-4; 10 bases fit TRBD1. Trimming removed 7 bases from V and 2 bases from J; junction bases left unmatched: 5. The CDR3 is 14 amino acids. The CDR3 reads CASNSGQGTYEQYF. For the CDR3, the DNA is TGTGCCAGCAATTCGGGACAGGGGACCTACGAGCAGTACTTC.

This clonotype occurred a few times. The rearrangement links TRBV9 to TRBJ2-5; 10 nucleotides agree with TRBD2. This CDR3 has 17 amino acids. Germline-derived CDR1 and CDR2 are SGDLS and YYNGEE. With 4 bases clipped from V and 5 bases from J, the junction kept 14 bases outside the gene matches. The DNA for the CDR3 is TGTGCCAGCAGCCCGACTGGGAGCGGGGGGGCCTGGGAGACCCAGTACTTC. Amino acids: CASSPTGSGGAWETQYF.

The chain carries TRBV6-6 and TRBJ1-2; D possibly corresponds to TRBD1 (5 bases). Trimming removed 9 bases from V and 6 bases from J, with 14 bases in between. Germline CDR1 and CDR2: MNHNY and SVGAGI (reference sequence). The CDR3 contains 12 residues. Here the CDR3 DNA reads TGTGCCAGTCTACGAGGGGCACATGGCTACACCTTC. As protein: CASLRGAHGYTF.

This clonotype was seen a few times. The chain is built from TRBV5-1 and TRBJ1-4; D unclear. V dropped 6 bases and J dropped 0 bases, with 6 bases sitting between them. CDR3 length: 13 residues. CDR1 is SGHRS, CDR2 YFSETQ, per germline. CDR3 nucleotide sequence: TGCGCCAGCAAAGTTGCAACTAATGAAAAACTGTTTTTT. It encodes CASKVATNEKLFF.

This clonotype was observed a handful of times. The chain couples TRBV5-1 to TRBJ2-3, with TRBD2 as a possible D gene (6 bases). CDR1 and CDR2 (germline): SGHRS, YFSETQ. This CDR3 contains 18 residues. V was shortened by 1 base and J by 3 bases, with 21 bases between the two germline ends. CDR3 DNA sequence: TGCGCCAGCAGCTTGCGCCCGACTTCGGGGGAGGAGACAGATACGCAGTATTTT. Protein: CASSLRPTSGEETDTQYF.

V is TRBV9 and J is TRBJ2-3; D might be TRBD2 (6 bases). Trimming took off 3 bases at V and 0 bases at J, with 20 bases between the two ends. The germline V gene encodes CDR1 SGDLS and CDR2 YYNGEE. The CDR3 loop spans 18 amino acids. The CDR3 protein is CASSALDLSGTSTDTQYF. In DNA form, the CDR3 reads TGTGCCAGCAGCGCACTCGACCTTAGCGGAACTAGCACAGATACGCAGTATTTT.

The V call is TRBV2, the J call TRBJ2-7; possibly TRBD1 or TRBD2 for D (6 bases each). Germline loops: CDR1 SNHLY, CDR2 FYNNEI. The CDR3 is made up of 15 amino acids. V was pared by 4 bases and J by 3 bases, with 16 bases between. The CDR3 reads CASSAAGGGFYEQYF. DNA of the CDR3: TGTGCCAGCAGTGCCGCCGGGGGCGGTTTCTACGAGCAGTACTTC.

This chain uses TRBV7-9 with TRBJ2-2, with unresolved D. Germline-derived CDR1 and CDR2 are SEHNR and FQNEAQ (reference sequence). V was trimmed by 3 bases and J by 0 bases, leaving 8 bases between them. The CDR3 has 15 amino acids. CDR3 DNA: TGTGCCAGCAGCTTCCTAACATCGAACACCGGGGAGCTGTTTTTT. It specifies CASSFLTSNTGELFF.

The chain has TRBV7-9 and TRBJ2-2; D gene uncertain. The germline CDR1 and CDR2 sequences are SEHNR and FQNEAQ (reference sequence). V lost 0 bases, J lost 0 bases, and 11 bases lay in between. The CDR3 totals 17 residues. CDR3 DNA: TGTGCCAGCAGCTTAGCTGGGTCCCGCGCGAACACCGGGGAGCTGTTTTTT. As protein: CASSLAGSRANTGELFF.

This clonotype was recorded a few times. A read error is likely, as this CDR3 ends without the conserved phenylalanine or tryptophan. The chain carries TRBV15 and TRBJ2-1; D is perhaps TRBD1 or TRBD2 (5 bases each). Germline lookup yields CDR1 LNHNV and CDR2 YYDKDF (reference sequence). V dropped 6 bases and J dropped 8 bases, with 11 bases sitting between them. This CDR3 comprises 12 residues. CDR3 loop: CATRPQGDEQFL. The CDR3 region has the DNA TGTGCCACCAGGCCTCAGGGAGATGAGCAGTTCCTC.

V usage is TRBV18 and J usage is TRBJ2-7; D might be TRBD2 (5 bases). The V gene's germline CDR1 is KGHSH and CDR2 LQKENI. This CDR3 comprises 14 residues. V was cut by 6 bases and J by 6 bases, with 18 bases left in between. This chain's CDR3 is CASSQGAEKAEQYF. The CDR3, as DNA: TGTGCCAGCTCCCAAGGAGCGGAGAAGGCCGAGCAGTACTTC.

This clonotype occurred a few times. The CDR3: CSARASGRTDTQYF. CDR3 nucleotides: TGCAGTGCTAGAGCTAGCGGGAGGACAGATACGCAGTATTTT. The chain combines TRBV20-1 with TRBJ2-3; 11 bases line up with TRBD2. The trim removed 1 base at V and 3 bases at J, leaving 0 bases unmatched. The V gene's germline CDR1 is DFQATT and CDR2 SNEGSKA (reference sequence). This CDR3 is 14 amino acids long.

CDR3 in DNA: TGTGCCAGCAGGCGTACGGTGAGCTGGTCCTACGAGCAGTACGTC. Its protein is CASRRTVSWSYEQYV. This sequence joins TRBV27 and TRBJ2-7, with D uncertain. The CDR3 runs 15 residues. Trimming removed 6 bases from V and 1 base from J, with 16 bases in between. The germline gives CDR1 MNHEY, CDR2 SMNVEV (reference sequence).

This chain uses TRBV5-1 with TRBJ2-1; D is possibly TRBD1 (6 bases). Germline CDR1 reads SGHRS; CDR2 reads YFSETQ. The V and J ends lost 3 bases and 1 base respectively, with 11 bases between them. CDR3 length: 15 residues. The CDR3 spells CASSSQGGSYNEQFF. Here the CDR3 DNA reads TGCGCCAGCAGCTCACAGGGTGGATCCTACAATGAGCAGTTCTTC.

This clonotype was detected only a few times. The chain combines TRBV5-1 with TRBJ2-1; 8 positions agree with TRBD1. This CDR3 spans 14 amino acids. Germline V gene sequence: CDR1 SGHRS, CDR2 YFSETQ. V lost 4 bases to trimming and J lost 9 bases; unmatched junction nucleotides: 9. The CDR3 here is CASSPGTGIVEQFF. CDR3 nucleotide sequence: TGCGCCAGCAGCCCCGGGACAGGTATCGTTGAGCAGTTCTTC.

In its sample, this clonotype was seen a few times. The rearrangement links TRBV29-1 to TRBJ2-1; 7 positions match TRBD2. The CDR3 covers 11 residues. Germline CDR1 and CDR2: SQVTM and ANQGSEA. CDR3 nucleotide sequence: TGCAGTACAGCGGGATACAATGAGCAGTTCTTC. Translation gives CSTAGYNEQFF.

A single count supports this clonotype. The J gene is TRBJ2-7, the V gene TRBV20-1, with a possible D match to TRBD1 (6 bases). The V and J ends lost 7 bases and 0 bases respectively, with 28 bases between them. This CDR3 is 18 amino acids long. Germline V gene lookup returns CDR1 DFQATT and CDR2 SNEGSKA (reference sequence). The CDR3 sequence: CSVSWGHTGLSDSYEQYF. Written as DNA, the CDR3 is TGCAGTGTCTCATGGGGACACACCGGACTTTCGGACTCCTACGAGCAGTACTTC.

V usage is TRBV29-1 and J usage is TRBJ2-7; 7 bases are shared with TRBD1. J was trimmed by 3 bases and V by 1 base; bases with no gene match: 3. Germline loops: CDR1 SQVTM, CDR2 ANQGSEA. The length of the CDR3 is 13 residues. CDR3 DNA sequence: TGCAGCGTTGAAGGACAGGGCCACTACGAGCAGTACTTC. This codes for CSVEGQGHYEQYF.

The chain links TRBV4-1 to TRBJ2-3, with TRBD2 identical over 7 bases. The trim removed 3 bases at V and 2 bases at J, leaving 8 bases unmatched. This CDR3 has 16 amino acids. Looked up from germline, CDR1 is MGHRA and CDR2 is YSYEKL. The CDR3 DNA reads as TGCGCCAGCAGCCAGTCCGGGGGACTAACCACAGATACGCAGTATTTT. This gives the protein CASSQSGGLTTDTQYF.

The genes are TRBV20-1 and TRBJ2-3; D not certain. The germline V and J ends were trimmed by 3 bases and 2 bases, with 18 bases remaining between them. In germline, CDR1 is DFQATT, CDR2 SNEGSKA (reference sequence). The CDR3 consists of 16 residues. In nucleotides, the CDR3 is TGCAGTGCTAGCCCTCTATTCACGGAGCACACAGATACGCAGTATTTT. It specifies CSASPLFTEHTDTQYF.

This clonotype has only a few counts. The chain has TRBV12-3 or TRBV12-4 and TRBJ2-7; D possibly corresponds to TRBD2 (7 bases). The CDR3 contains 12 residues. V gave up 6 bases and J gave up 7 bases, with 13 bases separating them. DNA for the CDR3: TGTGCCAGCAGCCCGCGGGGGCAGGAGCAGTACTTC. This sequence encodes CASSPRGQEQYF.

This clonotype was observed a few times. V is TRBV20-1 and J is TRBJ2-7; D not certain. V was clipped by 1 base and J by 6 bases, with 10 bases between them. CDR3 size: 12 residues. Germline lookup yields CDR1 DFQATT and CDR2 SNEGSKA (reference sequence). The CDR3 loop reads CSARANLPEQYF. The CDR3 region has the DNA TGCAGTGCTAGAGCCAACCTCCCCGAGCAGTACTTC.

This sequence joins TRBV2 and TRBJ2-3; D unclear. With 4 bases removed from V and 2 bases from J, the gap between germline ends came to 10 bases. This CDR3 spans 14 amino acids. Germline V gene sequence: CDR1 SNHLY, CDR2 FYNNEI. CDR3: CASSGGISTDTQYF. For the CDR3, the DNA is TGTGCCAGCAGTGGAGGTATTTCCACAGATACGCAGTATTTT.

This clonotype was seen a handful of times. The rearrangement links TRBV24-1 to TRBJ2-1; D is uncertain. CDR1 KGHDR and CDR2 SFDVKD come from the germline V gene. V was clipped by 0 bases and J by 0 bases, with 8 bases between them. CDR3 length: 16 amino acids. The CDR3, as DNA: TGTGCCACCAGTGATTTGTCCTTGAGCTCCTACAATGAGCAGTTCTTC. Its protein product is CATSDLSLSSYNEQFF.

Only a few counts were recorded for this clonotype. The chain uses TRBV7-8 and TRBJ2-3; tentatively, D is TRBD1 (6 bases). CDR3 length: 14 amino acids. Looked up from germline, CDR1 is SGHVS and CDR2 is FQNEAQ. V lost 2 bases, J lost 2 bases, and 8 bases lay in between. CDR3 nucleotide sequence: TGTGCCAGCAGCTTACAGGGGCCCACAGATACGCAGTATTTT. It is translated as CASSLQGPTDTQYF.

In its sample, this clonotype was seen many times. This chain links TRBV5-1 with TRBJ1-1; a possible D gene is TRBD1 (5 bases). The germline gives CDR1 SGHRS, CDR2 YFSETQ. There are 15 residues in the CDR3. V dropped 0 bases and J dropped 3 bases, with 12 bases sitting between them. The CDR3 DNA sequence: TGCGCCAGCAGCTTGGAGGGGTCTGGGTACACTGAAGCTTTCTTT. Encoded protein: CASSLEGSGYTEAFF.

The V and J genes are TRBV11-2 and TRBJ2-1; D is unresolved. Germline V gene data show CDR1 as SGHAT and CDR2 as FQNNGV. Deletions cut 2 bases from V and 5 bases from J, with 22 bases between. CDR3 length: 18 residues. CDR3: CASSLLSTVRALNNEQFF. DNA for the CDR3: TGTGCCAGCAGCTTACTGTCGACTGTACGCGCCCTTAACAATGAGCAGTTCTTC.